The clone carrying this T cell receptor (beta chain) showed up just a few times. These data come from a study of blood T cell repertoires in COVID-19. For the study at large: Sources were T cells, B-cell-depleted T cells, or PBMCs; the material itself was cDNA or gDNA.

In the original analysis: Quantification of nucleated cells was approximated via reference gene primer amplification. Method: immunoSEQ multiplex PCR; TCRdb's copy keeps in-frame clones and lacks some. D and trimming were read from the DNA, whereas the V and J calls and clone size are those reported in that table. The sample carries about 170,000 clones, over 80% recorded once. Followed longitudinally, the Seattle patients had been enrolled during active infection. Per germline, CDR1 LGHDT and CDR2 YNNKEL (reference sequence). The J segment lost 4 bases and the V segment lost 0 bases, leaving 9 bases of the junction unmatched. The CDR3 consists of 18 residues.

The J gene is TRBJ2-2, the V gene TRBV3-1 (or the pseudogene TRBV3-2); TRBD2 agrees at 9 bases. Sequencing was done on a sample of peripheral blood. The sequence derives from a woman aged 80 or over with COVID-19, enrolled during active disease. The chain's CDR3 is CASSQDALAGPSTGELFF. CDR3 nucleotides: TGTGCCAGCAGCCAAGATGCCCTAGCGGGGCCGAGCACCGGGGAGCTGTTTTTT.